This entry lists 3 T cell receptor beta chains sequenced from one sample in a study of T cell changes during pregnancy in multiple sclerosis. Sequencing was performed with immunoSEQ multiplex PCR; in TCRdb, only in-frame clones are kept and a portion is missing. This table has 75,000 to 100,000 clones, 75% to 95% appearing once. Specimen: peripheral blood, collected after pregnancy. All receptors derive from a female donor in good health, enrolled as a control in a pregnancy study.

J is TRBJ2-2 and V is TRBV2; no definite D call. The V end lost 3 bases, the J end lost 1 base, and 6 bases lay between the germline ends. CDR1 and CDR2 (germline): SNHLY, FYNNEI. The CDR3 spans 14 residues. The CDR3 bases are TGTGCCAGCAGTGAGTTCCGGAACACCGGGGAGCTGTTTTTT. As protein: CASSEFRNTGELFF.

The rearrangement links TRBV6-5 to TRBJ1-1; the D gene is possibly TRBD1 (6 bases). The CDR3 extends over 15 amino acids. CDR1 MNHEY and CDR2 SVGAGI come from the germline V gene. Trimming stripped 0 bases from V and 5 bases from J, with 13 bases between. In nucleotides, the CDR3 is TGTGCCAGCAGTTACTCGAGGGGGATTCGGACTGAAGCTTTCTTT. Its translation is CASSYSRGIRTEAFF.

The chain couples TRBV6-1 to TRBJ2-5, with TRBD2 matching 7 bases. TRBJ2-7 matches the DNA end more closely, so the J call is doubtful. Germline CDR1 MNHNS, CDR2 SASEGT. The CDR3 loop spans 15 amino acids. CDR3 amino acids: CASSENRLAVYEQYF. As DNA, the CDR3 is TGTGCCAGCAGTGAAAACCGGCTAGCGGTCTACGAGCAGTACTTC.